A single T cell receptor beta chain is shown here with its context. There are a few counts of this clonotype. Its antigen is currently not known. Nothing much larger sits one base from this clone, and base qualities are not available. The sample comes from a study of CD8 T cells in ankylosing spondylitis (dated by TCRdb to about 2017). About the full investigation: T cell receptor beta repertoires were profiled in healthy donors and ankylosing spondylitis patients so that disease-linked TCR variants could be found. The whole study cohort included 90 to 120 healthy donors and under 30 ankylosing spondylitis patients. Peripheral blood was sampled, and synovial fluid was additionally collected from ankylosing spondylitis patients. Broader findings and caveats from the paper: Blood from ankylosing spondylitis patients appeared to be characterized by a TCR beta motif made up of under 10 highly homologous amino acid variants. Some TCR beta motif variants had previously been reported in synovial fluid and blood of reactive arthritis patients, which suggested common disease-initiation mechanisms. The disease-linked clones had a CD8+ phenotype and were found at relatively low frequencies in peripheral blood. According to the report, matched synovial fluid samples from ankylosing spondylitis patients were significantly enriched for the disease-linked clones.

Sequencing relied on an Illumina HiSeq 2500. Quantitative 5'-RACE with molecular barcodes was used to prepare TCR beta libraries. The study's processing was this. Disease-linked TCR variants were identified with a new computational method built on a probabilistic model of VDJ rearrangement. TCRdb passed the public sequencing reads through fastp at Q25 and MiXCR, retaining productive beta sequences. Here each entry gathers all rows of one CDR3 protein and keeps the most common genes and DNA. The V and J calls here are based on TCRdb, not the publication. Present in this sample are 700,000 to 850,000 distinct CDR3 sequences, 10% to 15% of which were seen just once. The ten largest clonotypes hold more than 0.5% of the sample. The CDR3 sequence holds 15 residues, the cysteine and phenylalanine included. Solely the CDR3 DNA is kept, with 45 bases framed from the first base. V and J lose 0 bases and 1 base, and a span of 9 bases separates them. Taken from the germline V gene, the CDR1 and CDR2 loops are SGHRS and YFSETQ.

Sequenced input: blood, either unsorted or a sorted T cell fraction (not recorded which). The sequence joins TRBV5-1 to TRBJ2-3; the D gene is perhaps TRBD2, on 6 matching bases. The clonotype originates from a male donor with ankylosing spondylitis. The DNA sequence follows: TGCGCCAGCAGCTTGGTGGGACTGGGCACAGATACGCAGTATTTT. Translated, it reads CASSLVGLGTDTQYF.